This paragraph covers one TCR beta chain sequence. The antigen is not known. The junction departs from the called germline gene at one end, perhaps through a read error. This entry belongs to a study of blood T cells in healthy people across ages. Whole-study context: There was about one barcoded beta molecule captured by template switching per two T cells.

Notes on the study in general: With donor CMV status unknown, expanded clonotype changes were possibly confounded.

In germline, CDR1 is MGHDK, CDR2 SYGVNS. This CDR3 has 18 residues. Together with a sample-barcoded 5' primer, a J-beta primer mix was included in a second PCR lasting roughly 6 to 12 cycles. The yield of each sample was at least 2.5 million CDR3-containing paired-end reads. TCRdb fed the 5' RACE reads into MiXCR, producing one record per CDR3 protein. The table shows around 800,000 distinct CDR3 sequences, with 50% to 65% occurring only once. Aged about 6 to 100, donors were systemically healthy Caucasians from Russia. V gene TRBV25-1 combines with J gene TRBJ2-5; TRBD2 matches 13 bases. The sequenced material came from blood. This receptor was taken from a man older than 75 in good health. CDR3 region: CASSAWEGLAGIQEIQYF. For the CDR3, the DNA is TGTGCCAGCAGTGCCTGGGAGGGACTAGCGGGGATCCAAGAGATCCAGTACTTC.